The 25 T cell receptor beta chains in this list originate from one sample, sequenced in a study of Graves' ophthalmopathy and Graves' hyperthyroidism. Amplified TCR beta CDR3 regions were obtained using RNA transcripts as template. The library came from an HTBI-primed first-round RT-PCR and a second-round multiplex PCR. TCRdb processed the multiplex PCR reads anew with MiXCR; each CDR3 protein has one entry. The sample carries approximately 1.2 million distinct CDR3 sequences, less than 45% recorded once. Sample: peripheral blood or thyroid tissue (not recorded which). The source is an adult man with Graves' hyperthyroidism.

This clonotype was counted many times. The chain couples TRBV6-5 to TRBJ1-2, with 9 bases identical to TRBD1. The trim removed 2 bases at V and 3 bases at J, leaving 7 bases unmatched. The CDR3 runs to 16 residues. Germline V CDR1 and CDR2: MNHEY, SVGAGI. CDR3 sequence (DNA): TGTGCCAGCAGTTACGCCGGGACAGGGCCATACTATGGCTACACCTTC. Protein product: CASSYAGTGPYYGYTF.

The rearrangement uses TRBV6-6 and TRBJ1-1; D is uncertain. The CDR3 has 14 amino acids. Trimming pared 5 bases from V and 8 bases from J, leaving 18 bases between. Germline values: CDR1 MNHNY, CDR2 SVGAGI (reference sequence). The CDR3 DNA reads as TGTGCCAGCAGTCGCCCCACGGAAAGTAACGAAGCTTTCTTT. Translation gives CASSRPTESNEAFF.

This clonotype has only a few counts. This may arise from a read error, as a much more abundant clone is one base away. This chain joins TRBV7-2 and TRBJ2-2; 8 positions agree with TRBD2. In germline, CDR1 is SGHTA, CDR2 FQGNSA. The CDR3 spans 16 residues. The DNA for the CDR3 is TGTGCCAGCAGCTCCTATACTAGCGGAGCTACCGGGGAGGTGTTTTTT. Residues: CASSSYTSGATGEVFF.

In this sample, this clonotype turned up a few times. The chain is built from TRBV12-3 or TRBV12-4 and TRBJ1-5, with D hard to call. V was clipped by 2 bases and J by 0 bases, with 11 bases between them. This CDR3 region has 16 residues. The CDR3 bases are TGTGCCAGCAGTTTACCGGAAGGTTATAGCAATCAGCCCCAGCATTTT. Protein sequence: CASSLPEGYSNQPQHF.

This clonotype was seen more than once but under ten times. The rearrangement uses TRBV10-1 and TRBJ2-7; no firm D call. V lost 3 bases, J lost 6 bases, and 9 bases lay in between. The CDR3 spans 12 residues. Germline CDR1 and CDR2: WNHNN and SYGVQD (reference sequence). The CDR3 DNA follows: TGCGCCAGCAGTGACTCTCCGGGCGAGCAGTACTTC. This sequence encodes CASSDSPGEQYF.

The chain uses TRBV19 and TRBJ2-1; 8 bases agree with TRBD2. The CDR3 extends over 16 amino acids. With 4 bases clipped from V and 7 bases from J, the junction kept 12 bases outside the gene matches. From germline, CDR1 is LNHDA and CDR2 SQIVND (reference sequence). CDR3: CASSTGTRVLGNEQFF. DNA for the CDR3: TGTGCCAGTAGTACCGGGACTAGAGTCTTGGGAAATGAGCAGTTCTTC.

This clonotype was recorded many times. CDR3 sequence (DNA): TGTGCCAGCAGCCTACGACAGGGTATGGAGACCCAGTACTTC. It translates to CASSLRQGMETQYF. The chain couples TRBV7-9 to TRBJ2-5, with 7 bases matching TRBD1. The CDR3 has 14 residues. The junction had 8 bases not matched to a gene; V was cut back by 5 bases and J by 5 bases. The germline V gene encodes CDR1 SEHNR and CDR2 FQNEAQ (reference sequence).

This clonotype has a handful of counts. The chain recombines TRBV29-1 with TRBJ2-6; D is unclear. Germline CDR1 is SQVTM and CDR2 is ANQGSEA. V gave up 8 bases and J gave up 3 bases, with 11 bases separating them. This CDR3 spans 13 amino acids. The CDR3 DNA reads as TGCAGCACCCACACCTTTGGGGCCAACGTCCTGACTTTC. It codes for CSTHTFGANVLTF.

The chain uses TRBV28 and TRBJ2-7; D not certain. Trimming took 6 bases from V and 2 from J, leaving 11 bases between them. Germline loops: CDR1 MDHEN, CDR2 SYDVKM. The CDR3 is made up of 13 amino acids. The CDR3 bases are TGTGCCAGCAGCCTGACAAAGGCCTACGAGCAGTACTTC. This gives the protein CASSLTKAYEQYF.

This clonotype was counted a few times. This clone may be a read error of a much larger clone one base away. The gene calls are TRBV29-1 and TRBJ1-1; D gene unclear. The CDR3 spans 13 residues. V gave up 6 bases and J gave up 4 bases, with 15 bases separating them. Germline V lookup: CDR1 SQVTM, CDR2 ANQGSEA. The DNA of the CDR3 is TGCAGCGTCGCCCCCTCCCTGGGCACTGAAGCTTTCTTT. This encodes CSVAPSLGTEAFF.

The chain employs TRBV4-1 and TRBJ1-1; D uncertain. The CDR3 spans 14 residues. The V gene lost 1 base and the J gene lost 5 bases, with 11 bases spanning the gap. Germline CDR1 is MGHRA and CDR2 is YSYEKL. CDR3 in DNA: TGCGCCAGCAGCCAAGTGGTGGTCGGGACTGAAGCTTTCTTT. Its translation is CASSQVVVGTEAFF.

This clonotype came up many times. V usage is TRBV10-3 and J usage is TRBJ2-2, with D perhaps TRBD2 (5 bases). CDR1 is ENHRY and CDR2 is SYGVKD in the germline V gene. V shed 4 bases and J shed 5 bases, with 14 bases lying between them. This CDR3 is built from 15 residues. The CDR3 DNA follows: TGTGCCATCAGTGCCGGGGAATCCCTGACCGGGGAGCTGTTTTTT. Amino acid sequence: CAISAGESLTGELFF.

At least ten counts were recorded for this clonotype. The chain carries TRBV7-2 and TRBJ2-7; possibly TRBD1 for D (5 bases). Germline CDR1 and CDR2: SGHTA and FQGNSA. There are 12 residues in the CDR3. Deletions cut 4 bases from V and 6 bases from J, with 10 bases between. DNA of the CDR3: TGTGCCAGCAGCTACCCAGGGCCCGAGCAGTACTTC. Amino acid sequence: CASSYPGPEQYF.

Notes on this clonotype: The junction shows a germline mismatch at one end, possibly a read error. This rearrangement joins TRBV7-8 to TRBJ1-5, with 9 bases aligning to TRBD1. The CDR3 runs to 17 residues. CDR1 SGHVS and CDR2 FQNEAQ come from the germline V gene. In DNA, the CDR3 is TGCGCCAGCAGCCAATATATTGGGACAGGGATGCAACAGCCCCAGCATTTT. It encodes CASSQYIGTGMQQPQHF.

The sample holds many counts of this clonotype. V usage is TRBV7-6 and J usage is TRBJ2-7; 8 nucleotides agree with TRBD2. The CDR3 covers 15 residues. V lost 5 bases and J lost 1; bases outside the gene matches: 7. CDR1 is SGHVS and CDR2 is FNYEAQ in the germline V gene. The CDR3 loop is CASSPRLAPSYEQYF. The CDR3 bases are TGTGCCAGCAGCCCTCGACTAGCGCCTTCCTACGAGCAGTACTTC.

Many counts were recorded for this clonotype. This chain links TRBV25-1 with TRBJ2-7, with D possibly matching TRBD2 (6 bases). This CDR3 region has 16 residues. Germline loops: CDR1 MGHDK, CDR2 SYGVNS. V was pared by 4 bases and J by 5 bases, with 21 bases between. Here the CDR3 reads CASSVGTSKVGNEQYF. Here the CDR3 DNA reads TGTGCCAGCAGTGTTGGGACTTCGAAAGTTGGGAACGAGCAGTACTTC.

This clonotype occurred once. This chain connects TRBV7-2 to TRBJ1-4, with unresolved D. The length of the CDR3 is 15 residues. Germline CDR1 SGHTA, CDR2 FQGNSA. The V end was cut by 5 bases, the J end by 8 bases, with 18 bases between. The DNA of the CDR3 is TGTGCCAGCAGCCAATATCGGGGTACCAGAGAAAAACTGTTTTTT. Translated, it gives CASSQYRGTREKLFF.

The gene calls are TRBV12-3 or TRBV12-4 and TRBJ2-2; unclear D gene. V lost 5 bases to trimming and J lost 10 bases, with 8 bases between them. CDR3 length equals 11 residues. The CDR3 DNA is TGTGCCAGCAGTCAGAGTCTGGAGCTGTTTTTT. This translates into CASSQSLELFF.

A word on this clonotype: Here the CDR3 omits its conserved ending phenylalanine or tryptophan, so a read error is the likely source. CDR3 sequence: CATSRDRTGAYEQYL. CDR3 DNA: TGTGCCACCAGCAGAGATCGGACAGGGGCCTACGAGCAGTACTTA. This chain uses TRBV15 with TRBJ2-7; TRBD1 aligns across 9 bases. The trim removed 0 bases at V and 2 bases at J, leaving 2 bases unmatched. Germline V gene lookup returns CDR1 LNHNV and CDR2 YYDKDF (reference sequence). This CDR3 contains 15 residues.

V is TRBV20-1 and J is TRBJ2-3, with TRBD1 matching over 7 bases. With V trimmed by 0 bases and J by 1 base, 4 bases remained unmatched. From germline, CDR1 is DFQATT and CDR2 SNEGSKA (reference sequence). This CDR3 contains 15 residues. This CDR3 reads CSARDFGTGTDTQYF. DNA of the CDR3: TGCAGTGCTAGAGATTTCGGGACAGGCACAGATACGCAGTATTTT.

The chain couples TRBV6-2 or TRBV6-3 to TRBJ1-2, with 7 bases matching TRBD1. Germline CDR1 reads MNHEY; CDR2 reads SVGEGT. Trimming at V came to 4 bases and at J to 6 bases, leaving 8 bases not matched to a gene. The CDR3 is 14 residues long. CDR3 sequence (DNA): TGTGCCAGCAGTTTATCGAGACAGGGCCATGGCTACACCTTC. Amino acids: CASSLSRQGHGYTF.

In regard to this clonotype: The germline gene is not matched at one end of the junction; a read error may be the cause. The V call is TRBV29-1, the J call TRBJ2-2; D unclear. CDR3 length equals 11 residues. Germline V gives CDR1 SQVTM, CDR2 ANQGSEA. Here the CDR3 reads CSVTDTGELFF. The CDR3 DNA reads TGCAGCGTCACCGACACAGGGGAGCTGTTTTTT.

The V call is TRBV12-3 or TRBV12-4, the J call TRBJ2-7; the match to TRBD1 covers 11 bases. The CDR3 has 14 residues. J gave up 6 bases and V 5 bases, and 6 bases lay outside the gene matches. The DNA of the CDR3 is TGTGCCAGCAGTCAGCCCGGGACAGGGGGCGAGCAGTACTTC. Translating it yields CASSQPGTGGEQYF.

At least ten counts were recorded for this clonotype. The V call is TRBV14, the J call TRBJ1-2; 7 bases map to TRBD1. The CDR3 loop spans 13 amino acids. CDR1 is SGHDN and CDR2 is FVKESK in the germline V gene. The V gene end was trimmed by 9 bases and the J gene end by 2 bases; junction bases not matched to a gene: 6. For the CDR3, the DNA is TGTGCCAGTTCGGACAGGAACAACTATGGCTACACCTTC. This codes for CASSDRNNYGYTF.

The chain has TRBV7-8 and TRBJ2-7, with 10 nucleotides matching TRBD2. Germline CDR1 SGHVS, CDR2 FQNEAQ. The CDR3 is made up of 15 amino acids. Unmatched junction bases numbered 8, after V lost 4 bases and J lost 5 bases. CDR3 DNA sequence: TGTGCCAGCAGCTCAGCGGGAGGGGGGGCGCACGAGCAGTACTTC. This gives the protein CASSSAGGGAHEQYF.